Listed here are 14 T cell receptor beta chains from one sample, sequenced in a study of control samples from healthy donors and cancer patients. Repertoires were generated with immunoSEQ multiplex PCR, while TCRdb's copy carries only in-frame clones and drops some. The repertoire holds 78,000 or so clones, more than 70% seen once, with more than 5% in the top ten. The sequenced material came from blood. Receptor source: a woman aged 45-65 years in good health.

This clone has only one observation. The chain employs TRBV6-2 or TRBV6-3 and TRBJ1-5, with D possibly TRBD1 on 6 matching bases. V shed 2 bases and J shed 0 bases, with 11 bases lying between them. The CDR3 contains 16 residues. CDR1 and CDR2 (germline): MNHEY, SVGEGT. The CDR3 loop reads CASSYPSTGSNQPQHF. CDR3 DNA: TGTGCCAGCAGTTACCCATCGACAGGTAGCAATCAGCCCCAGCATTTT.

The V call is TRBV28, the J call TRBJ1-6; D remains ambiguous. The germline V gene encodes CDR1 MDHEN and CDR2 SYDVKM. With 3 bases removed from V and 7 bases from J, the gap between germline ends came to 10 bases. CDR3 size: 14 residues. The CDR3 bases are TGTGCCAGCAGTTTGTCCGGCAGCAATTCACCCCTCCACTTT. This translates into CASSLSGSNSPLHF.

The J gene is TRBJ2-3, the V gene TRBV2, with D perhaps matching TRBD2 (6 bases). Trimming removed 4 bases at V and 3 bases at J, with 11 bases between. The CDR3 length is 14 residues. CDR1 and CDR2 (germline): SNHLY, FYNNEI. CDR3 nucleotide sequence: TGTGCCAGCAGTGGCTGGCGGGGAACAGATACGCAGTATTTT. Protein product: CASSGWRGTDTQYF. Based on the CDR3 plus reference TRBV2 and TRBJ2-3, the full variable domain is EPEVTQTPSHQVTQMGQEVILRCVPISNHLYFYWYRQILGQKVEFLVSFYNNEISEKSEIFDDQFSVERPDGSNFTLKIRSTKLEDSAMYFCASSGWRGTDTQYFGPGTRLTVL.

The chain has TRBV2 and TRBJ1-5; D remains ambiguous. CDR1 is SNHLY and CDR2 is FYNNEI in the germline V gene. CDR3 size: 14 residues. Trimming stripped 8 bases from V and 0 bases from J, with 11 bases between. DNA of the CDR3: TGTGCCAGCTCCGGGCGGAGTAGCAATCAGCCCCAGCATTTT. This sequence encodes CASSGRSSNQPQHF.

This sequence joins TRBV2 and TRBJ2-2; D unresolved. The CDR3 has 12 residues. Trimming stripped 7 bases from V and 4 bases from J, with 7 bases between. From germline, CDR1 is SNHLY and CDR2 FYNNEI. The CDR3 region is CASTRFTGELFF. The CDR3 DNA is TGTGCCAGCACAAGGTTCACCGGGGAGCTGTTTTTT.

The V and J genes are TRBV12-3 or TRBV12-4 and TRBJ1-2; TRBD1 might be the D (5 bases). Trimming took 6 bases from V and 4 from J, leaving 12 bases between them. The CDR3 has 13 amino acids. The DNA of the CDR3 is TGTGCCAGCAGGAAAAAGGGGTCCTATGGCTACACCTTC. Translation gives CASRKKGSYGYTF.

V gene TRBV5-4 combines with J gene TRBJ1-4, with 10 bases aligning to TRBD1. CDR1 is SGHNT and CDR2 is YYREEE in the germline V gene (reference sequence). The CDR3 contains 14 residues. V gave up 4 bases and J gave up 6 bases; unmatched junction bases: 3. CDR3 DNA sequence: TGTGCCAGCAGCAGGGACAGGGGAGATGAAAAACTGTTTTTT. Protein: CASSRDRGDEKLFF.

The chain couples TRBV7-9 to TRBJ1-2; D possibly corresponds to TRBD1 (6 bases). The V and J ends lost 5 bases and 4 bases respectively, with 11 bases between them. Germline V gene data show CDR1 as SEHNR and CDR2 as FQNEAQ (reference sequence). This CDR3 is built from 13 residues. CDR3 DNA: TGTGCCAGCAGCCCGGACAGATTCTATGGCTACACCTTC. The encoded protein is CASSPDRFYGYTF.

The chain is built from TRBV3-1 (or the pseudogene TRBV3-2) and TRBJ2-2; D remains unclear. Trimming took 0 bases from V and 4 from J, leaving 3 bases between them. Germline V gene lookup returns CDR1 LGHDT and CDR2 YNNKEL (reference sequence). This CDR3 region has 13 residues. CDR3 sequence reads: CASSQESTGELFF. In DNA form, the CDR3 reads TGTGCCAGCAGCCAAGAGAGCACCGGGGAGCTGTTTTTT.

This rearrangement joins TRBV5-1 to TRBJ2-3; perhaps TRBD2 as D (6 bases). This CDR3 has 14 amino acids. With 4 bases removed from V and 4 bases from J, the gap between germline ends came to 13 bases. Germline-derived CDR1 and CDR2 are SGHRS and YFSETQ. The CDR3 DNA is TGCGCCAGCAGCCCGGGGGAGTGGGCAGATACGCAGTATTTT. Translating gives CASSPGEWADTQYF.

J is TRBJ1-6 and V is TRBV21-1. TRBV21-1 is shown as a pseudogene. There are 16 residues in the CDR3. The CDR3 protein is CASSGYRDSLNSPLHF. The CDR3 nucleotides read TGTGCCAGCAGCGGGTACCGGGACTCCTTGAATTCACCCCTCCACTTT.

The rearrangement links TRBV6-2 or TRBV6-3 to TRBJ2-3; 7 nucleotides match TRBD2. V lost 5 bases and J lost 0; bases outside the gene matches: 14. The CDR3 has 18 residues. The germline V gene encodes CDR1 MNHEY and CDR2 SVGEGT. The CDR3 nucleotides are TGTGCCAGCAGTGGGGACTATTCCGTTCCCCTGAGCACAGATACGCAGTATTTT. Its translation is CASSGDYSVPLSTDTQYF.

This chain connects TRBV12-3 or TRBV12-4 to TRBJ2-4, with 9 bases aligning to TRBD1. Trimming removed 2 bases from V and 15 bases from J; junction bases left unmatched: 5. This CDR3 is 12 amino acids long. This CDR3 is CASSLNRGHGYF. DNA of the CDR3: TGTGCCAGCAGTTTAAACAGGGGGCACGGGTACTTC.

The chain has TRBV5-1 and TRBJ1-1, with D possibly TRBD1 on 5 matching bases. Germline-derived CDR1 and CDR2 are SGHRS and YFSETQ. The CDR3 consists of 14 residues. The V gene lost 7 bases and the J gene lost 0 bases, with 13 bases spanning the gap. The DNA of the CDR3 is TGCGCCAGCTCCATCCAGGGCATGAACACTGAAGCTTTCTTT. Translated, it gives CASSIQGMNTEAFF.